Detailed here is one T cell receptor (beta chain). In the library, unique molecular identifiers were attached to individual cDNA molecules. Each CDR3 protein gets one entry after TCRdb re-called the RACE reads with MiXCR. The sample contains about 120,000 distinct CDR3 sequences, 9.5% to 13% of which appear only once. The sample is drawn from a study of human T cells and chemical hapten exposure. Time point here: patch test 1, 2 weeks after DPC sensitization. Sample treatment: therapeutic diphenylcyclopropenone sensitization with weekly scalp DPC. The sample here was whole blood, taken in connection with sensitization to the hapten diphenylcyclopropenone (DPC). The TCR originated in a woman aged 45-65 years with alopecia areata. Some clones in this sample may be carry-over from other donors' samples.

The CDR3 is CATSRSLPSEGEQFF. DNA for the CDR3: TGTGCCACCAGCAGATCCTTACCGTCGGAAGGTGAGCAGTTCTTC. V usage is TRBV15 and J usage is TRBJ2-1; unclear D gene. This CDR3 has 15 amino acids. The germline gives CDR1 LNHNV, CDR2 YYDKDF (reference sequence). V gave up 2 bases and J gave up 9 bases, with 17 bases separating them.